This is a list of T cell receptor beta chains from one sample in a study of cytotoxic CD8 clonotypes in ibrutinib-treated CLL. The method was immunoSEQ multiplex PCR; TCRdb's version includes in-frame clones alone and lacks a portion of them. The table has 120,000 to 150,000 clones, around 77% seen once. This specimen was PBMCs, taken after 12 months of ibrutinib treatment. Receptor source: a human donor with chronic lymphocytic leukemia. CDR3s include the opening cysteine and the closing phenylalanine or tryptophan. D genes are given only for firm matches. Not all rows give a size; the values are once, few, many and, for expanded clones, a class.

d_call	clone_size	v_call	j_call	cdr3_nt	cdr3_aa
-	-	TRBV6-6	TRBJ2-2	TGTGCCAGCAGTCCACATATAGCCGGGGAGCTGTTTTTT	CASSPHIAGELFF
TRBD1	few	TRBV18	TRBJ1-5	TGTGCCAGCTCACGCGGGACAGGGGACCAGCCCCAGCATTTT	CASSRGTGDQPQHF
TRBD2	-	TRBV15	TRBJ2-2	TGTGCCACCAGCAAGAGATATAGCGGGAGTGGCACCGGGGAGCTGTTTTTT	CATSKRYSGSGTGELFF
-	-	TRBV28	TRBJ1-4	TGTGCCAGCAGTTTGATACAGGGAGACGAAAAACTGTTTTTT	CASSLIQGDEKLFF
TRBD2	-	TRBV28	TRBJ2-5	TGTGCCAGCGGACTAGCGGGAGGGTTAGAGACCCAGTACTTC	CASGLAGGLETQYF
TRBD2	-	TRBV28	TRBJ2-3	TGTGCCAGCAGTTCCGCGGTAGCGGGAGGGCCAGGGACAGATACGCAGTATTTT	CASSSAVAGGPGTDTQYF
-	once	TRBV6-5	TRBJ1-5	TGTGCCAGCAGTTTGCCCGGGGGCAATCAGCCCCAGCATTTT	CASSLPGGNQPQHF
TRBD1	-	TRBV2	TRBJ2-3	TGTGCCACCAAGGGACAGACTGCAACAGATACGCAGTATTTT	CATKGQTATDTQYF
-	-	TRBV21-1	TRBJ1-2	TGTGCCAGCAGCGACAGTACCTATGGCTACACCTTC	CASSDSTYGYTF
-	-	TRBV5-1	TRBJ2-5	TGCGCCAGCAGCTTGATTGGTCCGGGGGACGAGACCCAGTACTTC	CASSLIGPGDETQYF
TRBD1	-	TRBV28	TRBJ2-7	TGTGCCAGTAAATTACAGGGGGCCCTCGGGGAGCAGTACTTC	CASKLQGALGEQYF
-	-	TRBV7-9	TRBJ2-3	TGTGCCAGCAGCTTCGGTCGAACACTCACAGATACGCAGTATTTT	CASSFGRTLTDTQYF
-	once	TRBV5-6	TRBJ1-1	TGTGCCAGCAGCGGTTTAGGGTGGTTCACTGAAGCTTTCTTT	CASSGLGWFTEAFF
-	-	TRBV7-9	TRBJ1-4	TGTGCCAGCTGTCCTTCCGGGACAAGAGGTGAAAAACTGTTTTTT	CASCPSGTRGEKLFF
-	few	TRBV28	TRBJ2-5	TGTGCCAGCAGCCCCAGAGGAATGGAGACCCAGTACTTC	CASSPRGMETQYF
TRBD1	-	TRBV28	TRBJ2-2	TGTGCCAGCAGCAGGGGGGACAGGGGGCTTCGGACCGGGGAGCTGTTTTTT	CASSRGDRGLRTGELFF
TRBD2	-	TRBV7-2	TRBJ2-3	TGTGCCAGCAGCTTAGTATTAGGCGGGAGTACTGATACGCAGTATTTT	CASSLVLGGSTDTQYF
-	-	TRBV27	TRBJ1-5	TGTGCCAGCAGTTTATCCTTTTATTCGGGGGTCGGTCAGCCCCAGCATTTT	CASSLSFYSGVGQPQHF
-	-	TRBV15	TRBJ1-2	TGTGCCACCAGCAGAGATCGGCAGGGGTCTGGCTACACCTTC	CATSRDRQGSGYTF
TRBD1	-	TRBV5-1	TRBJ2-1	TGCGCCAGCAGCTCGGGACAGGACTCCTACAATGAGCAGTTCTTC	CASSSGQDSYNEQFF
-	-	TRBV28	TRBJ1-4	TGTGCCAGCAGAGGGGCAGGAGGTCGGTGGACTAATGAAAAACTGTTTTTT	CASRGAGGRWTNEKLFF
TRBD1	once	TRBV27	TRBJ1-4	TGTGCCAGCAGTTCAGTGGGGACAGGTGGTGAAAAACTGTTTTTT	CASSSVGTGGEKLFF